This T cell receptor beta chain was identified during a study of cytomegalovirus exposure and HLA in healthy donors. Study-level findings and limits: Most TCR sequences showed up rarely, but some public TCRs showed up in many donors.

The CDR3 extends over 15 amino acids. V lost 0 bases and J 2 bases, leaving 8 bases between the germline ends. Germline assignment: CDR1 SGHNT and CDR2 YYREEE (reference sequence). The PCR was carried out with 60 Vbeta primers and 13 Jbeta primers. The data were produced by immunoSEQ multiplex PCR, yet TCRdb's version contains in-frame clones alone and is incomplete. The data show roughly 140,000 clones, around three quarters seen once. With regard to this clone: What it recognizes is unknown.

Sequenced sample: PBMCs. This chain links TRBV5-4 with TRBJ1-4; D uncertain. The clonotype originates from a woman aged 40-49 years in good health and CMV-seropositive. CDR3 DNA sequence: TGTGCCAGCAGCTTGGGGGCTCGGACTAATGAAAAACTGTTTTTT. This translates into CASSLGARTNEKLFF. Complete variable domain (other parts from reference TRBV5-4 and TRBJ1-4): ETGVTQSPTHLIKTRGQQVTLRCSSQSGHNTVSWYQQALGQGPQFIFQYYREEENGRGNFPPRFSGLQFPNYSSELNVNALELDDSALYLCASSLGARTNEKLFFGSGTQLSVL.